A selection of T cell receptor beta chains follows, all from one sample in a study of T cell responses to AZD1222 COVID-19 vaccine. Only in-frame clones appear in the TCRdb table, and some are missing; sequencing was by immunoSEQ multiplex PCR. The table shows about 160,000 clones, with 85% to 90% occurring only once. Sample: peripheral blood, taken on day 0 of AZD1222 vaccination. The receptors originated from an adult in good health. The CDR3 runs from the conserved cysteine through the conserved F or W. A D gene is named only where the DNA matches it firmly. Clone size is not always given. Where it is, it says once, few, many or a class for expanded clones.

>TRBV29-1|TRBJ2-7|15|-|-
TGCAGCGTTGAAGATCAGATTAGAGAAGGGAGCGAGCAGTACTTC
CSVEDQIREGSEQYF
>TRBV4-3|TRBJ1-1|15|-|TRBD1
TGCGCCAGCAGCCACTCGGGACAGGGGAACACTGAAGCTTTCTTT
CASSHSGQGNTEAFF
>TRBV24-1|TRBJ1-5|17|-|TRBD1
TGTGCCACCAGTGACAGGGGGCAGGGCGTCGTCAATCAGCCCCAGCATTTT
CATSDRGQGVVNQPQHF
>TRBV3-1/TRBV3-2|TRBJ1-5|15|-|TRBD1
TGTGCCAGCAGCAAAGACAGGGACAGCAATCAGCCCCAGCATTTT
CASSKDRDSNQPQHF
>TRBV27|TRBJ1-5|13|-|-
TGTGCCAGCAGAACAGGGAGCAATCAGCCCCAGCATTTT
CASRTGSNQPQHF
>TRBV9|TRBJ2-7|15|-|-
TGTGCCAGCGCCCCCCATCAGGGGAGCTCCTACGAGCAGTACTTC
CASAPHQGSSYEQYF
>TRBV29-1|TRBJ2-1|17|-|TRBD2
TGCAGCGCCTCGGGACTAGCGGGAGGTCGGGGGTTGAATGAGCAGTTCTTC
CSASGLAGGRGLNEQFF
>TRBV6-6|TRBJ2-1|17|once|TRBD2
TGTGCCAGCAGTCGCATGGCCAGGAGCGGGGGGGCTCATGAGCAGTTCTTC
CASSRMARSGGAHEQFF
>TRBV9|TRBJ2-2|15|-|-
TGTGCCAGCAGCGTATCCCAAGGGGCCACCGGGGAGCTGTTTTTT
CASSVSQGATGELFF
>TRBV7-8|TRBJ1-5|17|-|-
TGTGCCAGCAGCTCTCCAAGCAGGGGCCCTAGCAATCAGCCCCAGCATTTT
CASSSPSRGPSNQPQHF
>TRBV28|TRBJ1-2|12|-|TRBD1
TGTGCCAGCATCGCAGGGGGATCTGGCTACACCTTC
CASIAGGSGYTF
>TRBV5-6|TRBJ1-6|15|-|-
TGTGCCAGCAGAGCGCCGGGACACCATAATTCACCCCTCCACTTT
CASRAPGHHNSPLHF
>TRBV28|TRBJ2-3|16|once|-
TGTGCCAGCAGTTCAGAAGGACTACCTTTGTGGGGTACGCAGTATTTT
CASSSEGLPLWGTQYF
>TRBV6-5|TRBJ1-4|14|-|-
TGTGCCAGCGGAAGGGGAGGGTGGAAGGAAAAACTGTTTTTT
CASGRGGWKEKLFF